The 2 T cell receptor beta chains presented below share a single source sample, sequenced in a study of vaccination and CD4 T cells after COVID-19. Sequencing of cultured CD4+ T cell DNA used the Oncomine TCR Beta short-read assay. TCRdb reprocessed the PCR reads via MiXCR and lists one record per CDR3 protein. The data show about 7,100 distinct CDR3 sequences, 73% seen once. Treatment here: approximately nine-day PBMC culture with coronavirus spike peptide pools or control peptides (ViraFEST assay). Their specific antigens are unknown. Sequenced: CD4+ T cells from blood, cultured in vitro. Source of these receptors: a human donor who had recovered from COVID-19.

This chain joins TRBV6-2 or TRBV6-3 and TRBJ2-1; D gene unclear. V was cut by 5 bases and J by 8 bases, with 13 bases left in between. Germline values: CDR1 MNHEY, CDR2 SVGEGT. The CDR3 spans 13 residues. The chain's CDR3 is CASSNPGFHEQFF. CDR3 nucleotide sequence: TGTGCCAGCAGTAACCCTGGGTTCCATGAGCAGTTCTTC.

This clonotype was picked up a small number of times. The V and J genes are TRBV20-1 and TRBJ2-7; 10 bases are a match to TRBD2. CDR3 length: 15 residues. Per the germline V gene, CDR1 is DFQATT and CDR2 is SNEGSKA (reference sequence). The J segment lost 3 bases and the V segment lost 4 bases, leaving 9 bases of the junction unmatched. CDR3 coding DNA: TGCAGTGCTATTAAGATAGCGGGAGGAGTCTACGAGCAGTACTTC. Translated, it gives CSAIKIAGGVYEQYF.